The clone carrying this TCR beta chain has a count of ten or more. Time point specified: newly diagnosed GD, antithyroid drugs for less than 3 months. Following extraction of RNA from PBMCs, that RNA was used to make the TCR library. The sample comes from a study of regulatory T cells in long-lasting Graves disease. HTBI primers from iRepertoire and Arm-PCR of CDR3 regions yielded the TCR beta libraries. In TCRdb, the multiplex PCR reads were re-called with MiXCR into one record per CDR3 protein. Of 200,000 to 250,000 distinct CDR3 sequences detected, approximately 19% appear once; the ten largest clones hold about an eighth. The CDR3 is made up of 14 amino acids. The germline CDR1 and CDR2 sequences are ENHRY and SYGVKD. V dropped 10 bases and J dropped 1; count of bases not matched to a gene: 10. These records were also assigned to another study, of T cells in Graves' hyperthyroidism and ophthalmopathy. According to that study: First-round RT-PCR targeting the TCR CDR3 was performed with the HTBI primer set.

This rearrangement joins TRBV10-3 to TRBJ2-7, with TRBD2 matching over 7 bases. Sequenced here: peripheral blood mononuclear cells (PBMCs), sampled at new diagnosis, from a patient treated with antithyroid drugs. The sequence was obtained from a woman in her thirties with Graves disease. CDR3 residues: CATLPGGGSYEQYF. The CDR3 DNA sequence: TGTGCCACACTCCCGGGGGGAGGGTCCTACGAGCAGTACTTC.